This T cell receptor beta chain was identified during a study of blood T cell repertoires in COVID-19 (dated by TCRdb to the early 2020s). About the investigation overall: The collaborator samples originated in the United States, Italy and Spain and spanned the acute and convalescent phases of COVID-19. The prospective study material was composed of cDNA or gDNA derived from T cells, B-cell-depleted T cells, or PBMCs. Deeply sampled blood TCRbeta repertoires from subjects exposed to, actively infected with, or recovered from COVID-19 were included in the dataset. A freely available public database, intended as a resource for researchers studying the immune response to SARS-CoV-2, is where the repertoires were released. The samples were drawn from two sources: the first 160 participants of the ongoing ImmuneRACE study, and 1,200 or so subjects contributed by 6 global collaborators. A de-identified subject ID, COVID-19 status, age in years and sex were almost always included in the sample metadata. Where available, HLA class I and class II types were taken from metadata supplied by the sample provider and were not determined by assay-based typing.

Clipping removes 0 bases from V and 5 bases from J, with 6 as the unmatched junction base count. CDR1 and CDR2 are read off the germline V gene (reference sequence) as GTSNPN and SVGIG. The CDR3 starts with the cysteine, ends with the phenylalanine, and has 14 residues. Solely the CDR3 DNA is kept, with 42 bases framed from the first base. Whole blood was collected in K2EDTA tubes by collaborating institutions according to the institutions' own protocols. For TCRbeta analysis, collaborators shipped samples as frozen whole blood, isolated PBMCs, or DNA extracted from either of those sample types. The research as a whole found: Clinical and demographic metadata were provided uncurated, with the amount varying by source and participant.

TCRbeta CDR3 regions were amplified from genomic DNA by means of the immunoSEQ Assay, a bias-controlled multiplex PCR. Concerning the study's data processing: Within the assay, amplification of reference gene primers was used to estimate how many nucleated cells each sample contained. To quantify the absolute abundance of each unique TCRbeta CDR3 rearrangement, sequence reads were collapsed and filtered. For each sample, productive Simpson clonality was calculated as the square root of Simpson's diversity index across productive rearrangements. TCRdb re-hosts the immuneACCESS table, in-frame sequences only. Its copies lack some clones; in the studies checked, an unresolved V gene accounts for under half of them, and the cause for the rest is not known. That table furnishes V, J and clone size, whereas the DNA furnished D and trimming. The sample table shows a few hundred thousand clones, and roughly 80% are seen once. The top ten clonotypes cover roughly a tenth of the sample.

On this clone: It lacks a known antigen. Base qualities are missing; no much larger clone stands one base away.

This TCR was recovered from a woman at least 80 years old with acute or convalescent COVID-19. The material sequenced was peripheral blood. Recombination linked TRBV30 to TRBJ1-1; TRBD1 matches 7 bases in the middle. The nucleotides are TGTGCCTGGAGTGTCCTCCAGGGGGTGACTGAAGCTTTCTTT. It translates to CAWSVLQGVTEAFF.